The 14 T cell receptor beta chains reported below all come from one sample, sequenced in a study of blood T cell repertoires in COVID-19. Some clones are missing from TCRdb's copy, which holds only in-frame ones; the method was immunoSEQ multiplex PCR. Of more than 55,000 clones listed, approximately 90% are singletons. Source material: peripheral blood. These receptors were taken from a woman aged 80 or over with acute or convalescent COVID-19.

The genes are TRBV4-2 and TRBJ2-2, with 14 bases fitting TRBD2. This CDR3 is 17 amino acids long. V trimming: 10 bases; J trimming: 0 bases; junction bases outside the gene matches: 7. Germline assignment: CDR1 LGHNA and CDR2 YNFKEQ. The CDR3 reads CATGTSGRTTNTGELFF. The CDR3 DNA reads as TGTGCCACCGGGACTAGCGGGAGAACTACGAACACCGGGGAGCTGTTTTTT.

The chain combines TRBV19 with TRBJ2-7; 8 nucleotides align to TRBD2. This CDR3 has 15 amino acids. The germline CDR1 and CDR2 sequences are LNHDA and SQIVND (reference sequence). Trimming removed 5 bases from V and 0 bases from J; junction bases left unmatched: 6. CDR3 region: CASSRELAGSYEQYF. As DNA, the CDR3 is TGTGCCAGTAGTCGAGAGCTAGCGGGCTCCTACGAGCAGTACTTC.

The gene calls are TRBV19 and TRBJ1-1; the D gene is possibly TRBD1 (5 bases). The CDR3 has 15 amino acids. V was shortened by 5 bases and J by 0 bases, with 13 bases between the two germline ends. Per the germline V gene, CDR1 is LNHDA and CDR2 is SQIVND (reference sequence). CDR3 protein: CASSPLGGVNTEAFF. The CDR3 nucleotides are TGTGCCAGTAGTCCACTGGGGGGGGTGAACACTGAAGCTTTCTTT. The full variable domain, in which reference TRBV19 and TRBJ1-1 provide the parts outside the CDR3, is DGGITQSPKYLFRKEGQNVTLSCEQNLNHDAMYWYRQDPGQGLRLIYYSQIVNDFQKGDIAEGYSVSREKKESFPLTVTSAQKNPTAFYLCASSPLGGVNTEAFFGQGTRLTVV.

The chain is built from TRBV6-5 and TRBJ2-6; possibly TRBD1 for D (5 bases). This CDR3 region has 14 residues. The germline V gene has CDR1 MNHEY and CDR2 SVGAGI. V dropped 6 bases and J dropped 3 bases, with 9 bases sitting between them. The CDR3: CASSRTSGANVLTF. The CDR3, as DNA: TGTGCCAGCAGCAGGACAAGTGGGGCCAACGTCCTGACTTTC.

The V and J genes are TRBV27 and TRBJ1-1, with 7 bases lining up with TRBD1. Germline lookup yields CDR1 MNHEY and CDR2 SMNVEV (reference sequence). The J segment lost 3 bases and the V segment lost 7 bases, leaving 8 bases of the junction unmatched. The CDR3 covers 14 residues. CDR3 residues: CASKGARWDTEAFF. CDR3 DNA sequence: TGTGCCAGCAAGGGGGCGAGGTGGGACACTGAAGCTTTCTTT.

The CDR3 is CASSWYATGRTDTQYF. The CDR3 DNA follows: TGTGCCAGCAGCTGGTACGCGACAGGGCGAACAGATACGCAGTATTTT. V usage is TRBV11-2 and J usage is TRBJ2-3; 7 positions agree with TRBD1. The CDR3 has 16 amino acids. The germline CDR1 and CDR2 sequences are SGHAT and FQNNGV. V gave up 4 bases and J gave up 3 bases; unmatched junction bases: 10.

The chain is built from TRBV7-9 and TRBJ2-5; 7 bases agree with TRBD1. CDR1 is SEHNR, CDR2 FQNEAQ, per germline (reference sequence). The trim removed 5 bases at V and 4 bases at J, leaving 10 bases unmatched. This CDR3 comprises 15 residues. The CDR3 spells CASSIQTGSLETQYF. DNA for the CDR3: TGTGCCAGCAGCATCCAGACAGGGAGCTTAGAGACCCAGTACTTC.

The rearrangement joins TRBV7-3 to TRBJ2-3, with 8 nucleotides matching TRBD2. Trimming removed 1 base from V and 0 bases from J; junction bases left unmatched: 3. The CDR3 is made up of 16 amino acids. Germline V gene lookup returns CDR1 SGHTA and CDR2 FQGTGA. This chain's CDR3 is CASSLNPSGSTDTQYF. Written as DNA, the CDR3 is TGTGCCAGCAGCTTAAACCCTAGCGGGAGCACAGATACGCAGTATTTT. Complete variable domain (other parts from reference TRBV7-3 and TRBJ2-3): GAGVSQTPSNKVTEKGKYVELRCDPISGHTALYWYRQSLGQGPEFLIYFQGTGAADDSGLPNDRFFAVRPEGSVSTLKIQRTERGDSAVYLCASSLNPSGSTDTQYFGPGTRLTVL.

The CDR3 DNA is TGTGCCAGCAGTTTAGACCACTACGGCAATTCACCCCTCCACTTT. Its translation is CASSLDHYGNSPLHF. The chain combines TRBV27 with TRBJ1-6; D not certain. Trimming stripped 2 bases from V and 7 bases from J, with 12 bases between. Germline values: CDR1 MNHEY, CDR2 SMNVEV (reference sequence). The CDR3 sequence is 15 residues long.

V is TRBV7-9 and J is TRBJ2-1; 12 nucleotides align to TRBD1. From germline, CDR1 is SEHNR and CDR2 FQNEAQ (reference sequence). The CDR3 has 14 residues. Germline trimming cut 5 bases from V and 7 bases from J; bases unmatched to any gene: 3. CDR3 loop: CASSQGQGANEQFF. The DNA of the CDR3 is TGTGCCAGCAGCCAGGGACAGGGGGCAAATGAGCAGTTCTTC. The full variable domain, completed using reference TRBV7-9 and TRBJ2-1, is DTGVSQNPRHKITKRGQNVTFRCDPISEHNRLYWYRQTLGQGPEFLTYFQNEAQLEKSRLLSDRFSAERPKGSFSTLEIQRTEQGDSAMYLCASSQGQGANEQFFGPGTRLTVL.

V is TRBV2 and J is TRBJ2-7; 9 nucleotides match TRBD1. The length of the CDR3 is 14 residues. CDR1 SNHLY and CDR2 FYNNEI come from the germline V gene. V gave up 8 bases and J gave up 0 bases; unmatched junction bases: 5. CDR3 in amino acids: CASYGQGSSYEQYF. CDR3 nucleotide sequence: TGTGCCAGCTATGGACAGGGGAGCTCCTACGAGCAGTACTTC.

V usage is TRBV3-1 (or the pseudogene TRBV3-2) and J usage is TRBJ1-1; 7 bases are a match to TRBD1. The CDR3 extends over 14 amino acids. Germline CDR1 LGHDT, CDR2 YNNKEL (reference sequence). Trimming took 4 bases from V and 2 from J; bases not matched to a gene: 4. Here the CDR3 reads CASSPGTVNTEAFF. Written as DNA, the CDR3 is TGTGCCAGCAGCCCCGGGACAGTAAACACTGAAGCTTTCTTT.

This chain joins TRBV6-5 and TRBJ1-4; D might be TRBD1 (5 bases). The germline gives CDR1 MNHEY, CDR2 SVGAGI. The germline V and J ends were trimmed by 7 bases and 2 bases, with 11 bases remaining between them. The CDR3 extends over 14 amino acids. The CDR3: CASKGGVTNEKLFF. The CDR3 nucleotides are TGTGCCAGCAAGGGAGGGGTGACTAATGAAAAACTGTTTTTT.

The chain uses TRBV19 and TRBJ1-5, with D maybe TRBD1 (5 bases). The CDR3 spans 16 residues. Trimming took 5 bases from V and 2 from J, leaving 16 bases between them. The V gene's germline CDR1 is LNHDA and CDR2 SQIVND (reference sequence). As DNA, the CDR3 is TGTGCCAGTAGTGGCCGCGTAGTCAGGGGCAATCAGCCCCAGCATTTT. This encodes CASSGRVVRGNQPQHF. Supplemented by reference TRBV19 and TRBJ1-5, the full variable domain reads DGGITQSPKYLFRKEGQNVTLSCEQNLNHDAMYWYRQDPGQGLRLIYYSQIVNDFQKGDIAEGYSVSREKKESFPLTVTSAQKNPTAFYLCASSGRVVRGNQPQHFGDGTRLSIL.